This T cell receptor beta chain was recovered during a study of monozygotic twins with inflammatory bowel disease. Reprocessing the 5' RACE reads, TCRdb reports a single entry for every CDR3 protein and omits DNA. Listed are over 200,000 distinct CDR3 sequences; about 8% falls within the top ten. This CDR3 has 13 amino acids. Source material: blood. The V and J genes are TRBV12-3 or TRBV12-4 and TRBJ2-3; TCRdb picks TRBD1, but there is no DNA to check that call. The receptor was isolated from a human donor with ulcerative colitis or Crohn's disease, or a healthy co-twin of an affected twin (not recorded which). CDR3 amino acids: CASNTGTTDTQYF.